The present entry profiles one TCR beta chain with its context. In TCRdb, the 5' RACE reads were re-called with MiXCR into one record per CDR3 protein. The sample includes about 350,000 distinct CDR3 sequences, roughly 22% seen only once; the top ten take 13%. These data originate in a study of CD8 T cells in ankylosing spondylitis. Trimming took off 7 bases at V and 0 bases at J, with 12 bases between the two ends. The length of the CDR3 is 14 residues. The material sequenced was blood, either unsorted or a sorted T cell fraction (not recorded which). The chain couples TRBV12-3 or TRBV12-4 to TRBJ2-5, with D possibly TRBD2 on 5 matching bases. The source of this sequence is a male donor with ankylosing spondylitis or in good health (not recorded which). DNA of the CDR3: TGTGCCAGCACCCTATCGGGGTACCAAGAGACCCAGTACTTC. This codes for CASTLSGYQETQYF.